The 5 T cell receptor beta chains given below trace back to one sample, sequenced in a study of blood T cell repertoires in COVID-19 (dated by TCRdb to 2018 to 2020). Libraries were constructed by the immunoSEQ multiplex PCR assay. TCRdb stores this immuneACCESS table with in-frame sequences only. Part of the clones is absent; in the studies checked, under half of the shortfall reflects unresolved V genes, and no reason is known for the rest. The sample yields 80,000 to 100,000 clones; around 87% were counted once. Of the sample, 15% to 20% falls within the top ten clones. Sequenced input: peripheral blood. These receptors all stem from a human donor in a cohort sampled during active COVID-19.

This chain connects TRBV11-2 to TRBJ2-5, with TRBD2 as a possible D gene (5 bases). Germline CDR1 SGHAT, CDR2 FQNNGV. CDR3 length: 15 amino acids. Trimming shortened V by 4 bases and J by 7 bases, and 19 bases separated the two germline ends. The CDR3 sequence: CASSSLNYQAGTQYF. The CDR3 nucleotides are TGTGCCAGCAGCTCACTAAATTACCAGGCGGGGACCCAGTACTTC.

V gene TRBV7-2 combines with J gene TRBJ2-7; possible D gene TRBD2, 5 bases. The CDR3 has 16 residues. Trimming removed 4 bases at V and 0 bases at J, with 16 bases between. The germline V gene has CDR1 SGHTA and CDR2 FQGNSA. CDR3 nucleotides: TGTGCCAGCAGCTCCTCGAGGGTTTCAAGCTCCTACGAGCAGTACTTC. Translated, it gives CASSSSRVSSSYEQYF.

The V and J genes are TRBV5-5 and TRBJ1-5, with 8 bases aligning to TRBD1. Germline CDR1 SGHKS, CDR2 YYEKEE (reference sequence). V was clipped by 3 bases and J by 6 bases; unmatched bases: 5. The CDR3 runs 14 residues. The CDR3 spells CASSSGQGGQPQHF. CDR3 in DNA: TGTGCCAGCAGCTCCGGACAGGGAGGTCAGCCCCAGCATTTT.

The gene calls are TRBV19 and TRBJ2-1, with D possibly being TRBD1 (7 bases). The CDR3 runs 15 residues. Germline V CDR1 and CDR2: LNHDA, SQIVND (reference sequence). The V end lost 4 bases, the J end lost 12 bases, and 22 bases lay between the germline ends. CDR3 loop: CASSRIESRGVGQFF. CDR3 nucleotides: TGTGCCAGTAGTAGAATCGAGAGCAGGGGGGTAGGGCAGTTCTTC.

This clone was seen a handful of times. CDR3 nucleotides: TGCGCCAGCAGCTTCCGGCAGGGGAACACTGAAGCTTTCTTT. Its protein product is CASSFRQGNTEAFF. The rearrangement joins TRBV5-1 to TRBJ1-1; tentatively, D is TRBD1 (5 bases). The germline gives CDR1 SGHRS, CDR2 YFSETQ. This CDR3 is 14 amino acids long. Trimming removed 2 bases from V and 1 base from J, with 9 bases in between.